One and the same sample provided the 30 T cell receptor beta chains below, sequenced in a study of liver allograft versus peripheral blood T cells. Study information: In transplanted livers, T cell receptor repertoires were compared with those found in the recipients' peripheral blood.

TCRdb re-called the reads with MiXCR, one entry per CDR3 protein. Among 950 to 1,500 distinct CDR3 sequences listed, 16% were seen once. All receptors derive from a human patient who had a liver transplant. Some T cells may be supplied by the graft donor.

In its sample, this clonotype is medium-sized. The V and J genes are TRBV9 and TRBJ1-6; tentatively, D is TRBD1 (6 bases). CDR3 length: 16 residues. V was pared by 0 bases and J by 3 bases, with 10 bases between. Germline CDR1 is SGDLS and CDR2 is YYNGEE. CDR3 residues: CASSVGLGGYNSPLHF. Here the CDR3 DNA reads TGTGCCAGCAGCGTAGGCTTAGGGGGCTATAATTCACCCCTCCACTTT.

This clonotype rates as medium-sized (0.01 to 0.1%). The chain employs TRBV14 and TRBJ2-7; TRBD1 might be the D (5 bases). The CDR3 is 15 amino acids. V gave up 4 bases and J gave up 3 bases, with 16 bases separating them. Germline lookup yields CDR1 SGHDN and CDR2 FVKESK. CDR3 coding DNA: TGTGCCAGCAGCCGAATCCTTCAGGGTAGCTACGAGCAGTACTTC. Translation: CASSRILQGSYEQYF.

This clonotype is termed hyperexpanded. The gene calls are TRBV6-1 and TRBJ1-2, with D possibly being TRBD1 (5 bases). V was pared by 3 bases and J by 0 bases, with 14 bases between. There are 16 residues in the CDR3. CDR1 and CDR2 (germline): MNHNS, SASEGT. CDR3 nucleotides: TGTGCCAGCAGTGAGACCGGGACGGCTTCTAACTATGGCTACACCTTC. It specifies CASSETGTASNYGYTF.

This clonotype is large. The rearrangement links TRBV24-1 to TRBJ2-3; D is undetermined. The CDR3 runs 17 residues. Per the germline V gene, CDR1 is KGHDR and CDR2 is SFDVKD. Trimming took off 0 bases at V and 1 base at J, with 13 bases between the two ends. The CDR3: CATSDLKFGLGTDTQYF. CDR3 DNA sequence: TGTGCCACCAGTGATTTGAAGTTTGGCCTGGGCACAGATACGCAGTATTTT.

As for this clonotype: With a far larger clone one base away, a read error is the likely cause. This sequence joins TRBV15 and TRBJ2-1; TRBD2 aligns across 9 bases. The CDR3 consists of 13 residues. From germline, CDR1 is LNHNV and CDR2 YYDKDF (reference sequence). The CDR3 DNA reads TGTGCCACCAGATCTGCGGGGGGGGATGAGAAGTTCTTC. Translation: CATRSAGGDEKFF.

This clonotype was picked up a small number of times. The chain couples TRBV7-9 to TRBJ2-1; the D gene could be TRBD1 or TRBD2 (5 bases each). The CDR3 extends over 15 amino acids. V was cut by 1 base and J by 1 base, with 8 bases left in between. CDR1 and CDR2 from the germline V gene are SEHNR and FQNEAQ (reference sequence). For the CDR3, the DNA is TGTGCCAGCAGCTTAGATTGGGGGTCCTACAATGAGCAGTTCTTC. Its translation: CASSLDWGSYNEQFF.

In its sample, this clonotype is medium-sized (0.01 to 0.1%). The chain recombines TRBV19 with TRBJ2-1, with 11 bases matching TRBD1. The CDR3 covers 13 residues. With 8 bases clipped from V and 7 bases from J, the junction kept 4 bases outside the gene matches. From germline, CDR1 is LNHDA and CDR2 SQIVND (reference sequence). CDR3 bases: TGTGCCAGTGGACAGGGGGCTGGGAATGAGCAGTTCTTC. Its protein is CASGQGAGNEQFF. The whole variable domain, remainder taken from reference TRBV19 and TRBJ2-1, is DGGITQSPKYLFRKEGQNVTLSCEQNLNHDAMYWYRQDPGQGLRLIYYSQIVNDFQKGDIAEGYSVSREKKESFPLTVTSAQKNPTAFYLCASGQGAGNEQFFGPGTRLTVL.

In its sample, this clonotype ranks as medium-sized. The chain joins TRBV27 to TRBJ1-2; D perhaps matches TRBD1 (5 bases). V lost 4 bases and J lost 3, with 9 bases in between. Germline V gene data show CDR1 as MNHEY and CDR2 as SMNVEV (reference sequence). The CDR3 loop spans 13 amino acids. CDR3 DNA: TGTGCCAGCAGTTACCGGACATACTATGGCTACACCTTC. Translated: CASSYRTYYGYTF.

This clonotype is judged medium-sized. The rearrangement joins TRBV7-9 to TRBJ1-1, with unresolved D. This CDR3 region has 11 residues. The germline gives CDR1 SEHNR, CDR2 FQNEAQ (reference sequence). Trimming stripped 8 bases from V and 11 bases from J, with 15 bases between. The chain's CDR3 is CASSAAYTAFF. DNA of the CDR3: TGTGCCAGCTCGGCTGCCTATACGGCTTTCTTT.

This clonotype is labeled medium-sized (0.01 to 0.1%). The rearrangement uses TRBV9 and TRBJ1-2, with D perhaps matching TRBD1 (5 bases). CDR1 is SGDLS, CDR2 YYNGEE, per germline. Trimming removed 4 bases at V and 7 bases at J, with 20 bases between. The CDR3 loop spans 15 amino acids. CDR3 sequence reads: CASSLTARGDRGYTF. CDR3 coding DNA: TGTGCCAGCAGCCTCACGGCCCGAGGGGACCGTGGCTACACCTTC. The complete variable domain, with remaining parts taken from reference TRBV9 and TRBJ1-2, reads DSGVTQTPKHLITATGQRVTLRCSPRSGDLSVYWYQQSLDQGLQFLIQYYNGEERAKGNILERFSAQQFPDLHSELNLSSLELGDSALYFCASSLTARGDRGYTFGSGTRLTVV.

The chain carries TRBV3-1 and TRBJ1-1, with 7 bases that match TRBD1. The CDR3 runs 16 residues. The V gene's germline CDR1 is LGHDT and CDR2 YNNKEL (reference sequence). J lost 3 bases, V lost 4 bases, and 11 bases had no gene match. The CDR3 loop reads CASSPETQGGHTEAFF. CDR3 nucleotide sequence: TGTGCCAGCAGCCCTGAAACGCAGGGGGGGCACACTGAAGCTTTCTTT.

In its sample, this clonotype is medium-sized. V is TRBV27 and J is TRBJ1-1; D not certain. V shed 5 bases and J shed 2 bases, with 9 bases lying between them. CDR1 MNHEY and CDR2 SMNVEV come from the germline V gene (reference sequence). The CDR3 runs to 13 residues. The CDR3 coding sequence is TGTGCCAGCAGTGTTCAGGTAAACACTGAAGCTTTCTTT. Translated, it gives CASSVQVNTEAFF.

For this clonotype: A read error likely explains this, since a far larger clone differs by one base. The chain couples TRBV6-5 to TRBJ2-1; TRBD2 might be the D (5 bases). V lost 0 bases and J 1 base, leaving 7 bases between the germline ends. The CDR3 loop spans 15 amino acids. The germline gives CDR1 MNHEY, CDR2 SVGAGI. CDR3 region: CASSYSRGSYNEQFF. CDR3 nucleotide sequence: TGTGCCAGCAGTTACTCCCGCGGGTCCTACAATGAGCAGTTCTTC.

In its sample, this clonotype ranks as medium-sized (0.01 to 0.1%). The genes are TRBV20-1 and TRBJ1-1; no clear D gene. The CDR3 spans 16 residues. V shed 5 bases and J shed 0 bases, with 19 bases lying between them. Germline CDR1 reads DFQATT; CDR2 reads SNEGSKA (reference sequence). The CDR3 sequence: CSAPFEEGSVNTEAFF. For the CDR3, the DNA is TGCAGTGCTCCCTTCGAGGAAGGCAGCGTGAACACTGAAGCTTTCTTT.

By proportion, this clonotype is medium-sized. The CDR3 here is CASSKGTENTEAFF. DNA of the CDR3: TGCGCCAGCAGCAAAGGGACGGAGAACACTGAAGCTTTCTTT. The chain couples TRBV5-1 to TRBJ1-1; tentatively, D is TRBD1 (5 bases). V was pared by 4 bases and J by 1 base, with 11 bases between. CDR3 length: 14 residues. Germline CDR1 and CDR2: SGHRS and YFSETQ. Supplemented by reference TRBV5-1 and TRBJ1-1, the full variable domain reads KAGVTQTPRYLIKTRGQQVTLSCSPISGHRSVSWYQQTPGQGLQFLFEYFSETQRNKGNFPGRFSGRQFSNSRSEMNVSTLELGDSALYLCASSKGTENTEAFFGQGTRLTVV.

The J gene is TRBJ2-3, the V gene TRBV13; 13 nucleotides align to TRBD2. This CDR3 contains 17 residues. The V and J ends lost 4 bases and 4 bases, in that order; junction bases with no gene match: 8. CDR1 is PRHDT and CDR2 is FYEKMQ in the germline V gene (reference sequence). The CDR3 loop reads CASSSRTSGGLPDTQYF. The CDR3 nucleotides are TGTGCCAGCAGCTCCCGGACTAGCGGGGGCTTGCCAGATACGCAGTATTTT.

This clonotype is judged large (0.1 to 1%). The chain couples TRBV6-1 to TRBJ2-1; 9 bases map to TRBD1. The CDR3 covers 16 residues. V lost 1 base and J lost 8; bases outside the gene matches: 9. Germline CDR1 MNHNS, CDR2 SASEGT. CDR3 sequence reads: CASSEEEGQGGDEQFF. Written as DNA, the CDR3 is TGTGCCAGCAGTGAAGAGGAGGGACAGGGTGGGGATGAGCAGTTCTTC.

In its sample, this clonotype is medium-sized. The rearrangement links TRBV27 to TRBJ1-1; D gene unclear. V dropped 6 bases and J dropped 1 base, with 15 bases sitting between them. The CDR3 sequence is 15 residues long. Germline V gives CDR1 MNHEY, CDR2 SMNVEV (reference sequence). The CDR3 sequence: CASSLGSNRNTEAFF. Written as DNA, the CDR3 is TGTGCCAGCAGCCTAGGATCCAACAGGAACACTGAAGCTTTCTTT.

About this clonotype: Being one base from a much bigger clone, this may be a read error. V and J are TRBV6-1 and TRBJ2-7, with 8 bases that match TRBD1. Germline V gene data show CDR1 as MNHNS and CDR2 as SASEGT. The CDR3 contains 14 residues. In DNA form, the CDR3 reads TGTGCCAGCAGTGACTGGACAGGGCAATACGACCAGTACTTC. It encodes CASSDWTGQYDQYF.

This clonotype qualifies as large. The chain is built from TRBV19 and TRBJ1-1; D is perhaps TRBD1 (5 bases). CDR3 length equals 11 residues. The V gene lost 10 bases and the J gene lost 6 bases, with 12 bases spanning the gap. CDR1 and CDR2 (germline): LNHDA, SQIVND (reference sequence). CDR3 protein: CAIAGGAEAFF. In nucleotides, the CDR3 is TGTGCCATCGCCGGAGGGGCTGAAGCTTTCTTT.

This clonotype was observed a few times. The chain is built from TRBV12-3 or TRBV12-4 and TRBJ2-1; D is perhaps TRBD2 (7 bases). The CDR3 has 15 residues. V was cut by 3 bases and J by 9 bases, with 18 bases left in between. The CDR3 loop reads CASSFLGGALSEQFF. The CDR3 DNA follows: TGTGCCAGCAGTTTTTTGGGGGGGGCTCTCAGTGAGCAGTTCTTC.

This clonotype is labeled as large. The chain has TRBV6-1 and TRBJ2-1; the D gene could be TRBD1 or TRBD2 (6 bases each). Per germline, CDR1 MNHNS and CDR2 SASEGT. V was cut by 1 base and J by 1 base, with 17 bases left in between. CDR3 length equals 18 residues. The CDR3 nucleotides are TGTGCCAGCAGTGAAGTGGACTACAGGGTAATGTCCTACAATGAGCAGTTCTTC. Its protein product is CASSEVDYRVMSYNEQFF.

In its sample, this clonotype was seen a few times. This CDR3 is CASSFSLTSGVFQEQFF. In DNA, the CDR3 is TGTGCCAGCAGCTTCTCGTTGACTAGCGGGGTTTTTCAGGAGCAGTTCTTC. This chain links TRBV11-2 with TRBJ2-1, with TRBD2 identical over 11 bases. Germline CDR1 reads SGHAT; CDR2 reads FQNNGV. The CDR3 spans 17 residues. Germline trimming cut 3 bases from V and 10 bases from J; bases unmatched to any gene: 14.

By share, this clonotype counts as medium-sized. The rearrangement joins TRBV19 to TRBJ2-4, with D unresolved. From germline, CDR1 is LNHDA and CDR2 SQIVND (reference sequence). The CDR3 has 13 amino acids. Trimming took off 3 bases at V and 8 bases at J, with 11 bases between the two ends. The CDR3 protein is CASSIERADIQYF. Written as DNA, the CDR3 is TGTGCCAGTAGTATCGAAAGGGCTGACATTCAGTACTTC.

By sample fraction, this clonotype is medium-sized. The chain has TRBV20-1 and TRBJ2-7; 12 bases map to TRBD2. V lost 0 bases, J lost 2 bases, and 2 bases stayed unmatched. CDR1 is DFQATT, CDR2 SNEGSKA, per germline (reference sequence). The CDR3 extends over 15 amino acids. Here the CDR3 DNA reads TGCAGTGCTAGAGAACTAGCGGGGGGAACCTACGAGCAGTACTTC. Translated: CSARELAGGTYEQYF.

The chain employs TRBV20-1 and TRBJ2-1, with D hard to call. Germline lookup yields CDR1 DFQATT and CDR2 SNEGSKA (reference sequence). Trimming cost V 3 bases and J 2 bases, with 23 bases left between them. This CDR3 is 18 amino acids long. CDR3 in DNA: TGCAGTGCTAGGCCTACGGGCGGCGAAGGATTCCCCTACAATGAGCAGTTCTTC. It encodes CSARPTGGEGFPYNEQFF.

This clonotype counts as large. The CDR3 bases are TGTGCCAGCATCGCCTCAGGGGGGGGTCAGCCCCAGCATTTT. Translating gives CASIASGGGQPQHF. J is TRBJ1-5 and V is TRBV27; 7 nucleotides match TRBD1. Unmatched junction bases numbered 9, after V lost 7 bases and J lost 6 bases. The germline CDR1 and CDR2 sequences are MNHEY and SMNVEV (reference sequence). The CDR3 is 14 residues long.

By sample fraction, this clonotype is large (0.1 to 1%). The chain recombines TRBV5-6 with TRBJ1-2; TRBD1 might be the D (5 bases). CDR3 size: 14 residues. Germline V gene data show CDR1 as SGHDT and CDR2 as YYEEEE. Trimming removed 4 bases from V and 8 bases from J, with 18 bases in between. The CDR3 coding sequence is TGTGCCAGCAGCCTCCACAGCGGGGCTCAGGGCTACACCTTC. It translates to CASSLHSGAQGYTF.

In its sample, this clonotype was seen a few times. V gene TRBV27 combines with J gene TRBJ2-7, with D possibly being TRBD1 (5 bases). Germline V gene lookup returns CDR1 MNHEY and CDR2 SMNVEV (reference sequence). The length of the CDR3 is 13 residues. V dropped 3 bases and J dropped 3 bases, with 9 bases sitting between them. The DNA of the CDR3 is TGTGCCAGCAGTTTGCAGGGCCACTACGAGCAGTACTTC. Translated: CASSLQGHYEQYF.

This clonotype ranks as medium-sized (0.01 to 0.1%). The genes are TRBV6-1 and TRBJ1-5; D is undetermined. The CDR3 sequence is 17 residues long. Germline CDR1 reads MNHNS; CDR2 reads SASEGT. The germline V and J ends were trimmed by 4 bases and 3 bases, with 19 bases remaining between them. The CDR3 spells CASSVTPLVRDNQPQHF. The CDR3 DNA reads as TGTGCCAGCAGTGTGACCCCTCTCGTGCGCGACAATCAGCCCCAGCATTTT.